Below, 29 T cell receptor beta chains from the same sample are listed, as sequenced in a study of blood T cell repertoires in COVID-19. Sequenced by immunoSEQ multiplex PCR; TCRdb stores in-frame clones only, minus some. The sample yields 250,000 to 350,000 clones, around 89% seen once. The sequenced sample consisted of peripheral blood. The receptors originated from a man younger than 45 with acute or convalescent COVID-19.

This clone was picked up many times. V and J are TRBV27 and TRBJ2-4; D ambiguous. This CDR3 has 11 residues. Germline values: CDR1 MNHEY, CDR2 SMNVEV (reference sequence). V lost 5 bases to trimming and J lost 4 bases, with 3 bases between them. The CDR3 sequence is CASSAKNIQYF. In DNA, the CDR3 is TGTGCCAGCAGTGCGAAAAACATTCAGTACTTC.

This CDR3 reads CASSYSIRGSGELFF. The CDR3 bases are TGTGCCAGCAGTTACTCAATCAGAGGATCCGGGGAGCTGTTTTTT. The rearrangement links TRBV6-5 to TRBJ2-2; no clear D gene. Trimming pared 0 bases from V and 6 bases from J, leaving 11 bases between. Germline loops: CDR1 MNHEY, CDR2 SVGAGI. The CDR3 is 15 amino acids.

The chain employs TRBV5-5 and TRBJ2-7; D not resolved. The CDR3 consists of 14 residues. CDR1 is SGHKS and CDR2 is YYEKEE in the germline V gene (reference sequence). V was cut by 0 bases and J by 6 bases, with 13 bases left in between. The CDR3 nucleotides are TGTGCCAGCAGCTTGGTATTTGAGGTTGGCGAGCAGTACTTC. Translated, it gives CASSLVFEVGEQYF.

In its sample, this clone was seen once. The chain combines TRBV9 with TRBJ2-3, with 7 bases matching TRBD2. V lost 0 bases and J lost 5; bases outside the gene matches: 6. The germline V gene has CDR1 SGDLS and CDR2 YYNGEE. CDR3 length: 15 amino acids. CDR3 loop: CASSVGQGLRDTQYF. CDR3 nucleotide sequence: TGTGCCAGCAGCGTAGGTCAGGGACTAAGAGATACGCAGTATTTT.

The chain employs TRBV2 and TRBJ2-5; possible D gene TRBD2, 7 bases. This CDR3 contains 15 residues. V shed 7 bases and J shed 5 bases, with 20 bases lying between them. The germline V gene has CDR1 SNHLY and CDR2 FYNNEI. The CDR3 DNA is TGTGCCAGCACTAACGGGGGGCCCACCGTGGAGACCCAGTACTTC. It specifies CASTNGGPTVETQYF.

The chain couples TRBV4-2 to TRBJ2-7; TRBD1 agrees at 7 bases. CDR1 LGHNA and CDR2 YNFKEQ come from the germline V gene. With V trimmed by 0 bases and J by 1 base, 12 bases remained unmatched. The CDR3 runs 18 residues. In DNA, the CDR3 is TGTGCCAGCAGCCAAGATAGGCCCTGGGACAGATCATCCTACGAGCAGTACTTC. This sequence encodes CASSQDRPWDRSSYEQYF.

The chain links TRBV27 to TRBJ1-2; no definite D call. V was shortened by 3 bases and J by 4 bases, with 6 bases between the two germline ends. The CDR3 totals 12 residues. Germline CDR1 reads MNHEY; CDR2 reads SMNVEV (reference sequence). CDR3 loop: CASSLYGYGYTF. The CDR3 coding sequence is TGTGCCAGCAGTTTGTACGGCTATGGCTACACCTTC.

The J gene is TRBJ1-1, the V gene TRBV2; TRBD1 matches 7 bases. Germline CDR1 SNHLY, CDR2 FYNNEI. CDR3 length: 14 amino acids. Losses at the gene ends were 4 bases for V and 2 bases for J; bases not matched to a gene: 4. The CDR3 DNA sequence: TGTGCCAGCAGTGCCTACAGGGGAAACACTGAAGCTTTCTTT. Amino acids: CASSAYRGNTEAFF. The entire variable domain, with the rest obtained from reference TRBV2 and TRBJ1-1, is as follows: EPEVTQTPSHQVTQMGQEVILRCVPISNHLYFYWYRQILGQKVEFLVSFYNNEISEKSEIFDDQFSVERPDGSNFTLKIRSTKLEDSAMYFCASSAYRGNTEAFFGQGTRLTVV.

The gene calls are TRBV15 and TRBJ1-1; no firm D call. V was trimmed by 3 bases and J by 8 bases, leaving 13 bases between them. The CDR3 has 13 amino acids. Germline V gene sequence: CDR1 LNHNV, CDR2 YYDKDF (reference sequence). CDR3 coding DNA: TGTGCCACCAGCAGCAGAGGTCGGAGGGAAGCTTTCTTT. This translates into CATSSRGRREAFF.

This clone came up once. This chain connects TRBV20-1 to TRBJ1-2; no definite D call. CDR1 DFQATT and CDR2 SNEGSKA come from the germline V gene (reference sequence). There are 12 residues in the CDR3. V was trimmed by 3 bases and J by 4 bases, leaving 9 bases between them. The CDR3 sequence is CSASFRGYGYTF. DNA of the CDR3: TGCAGTGCTAGTTTCCGGGGCTATGGCTACACCTTC.

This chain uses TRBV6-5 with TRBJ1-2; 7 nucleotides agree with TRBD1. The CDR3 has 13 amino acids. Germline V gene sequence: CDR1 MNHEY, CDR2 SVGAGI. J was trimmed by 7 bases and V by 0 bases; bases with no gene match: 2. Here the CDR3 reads CASSYSTGSGYTF. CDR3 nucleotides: TGTGCCAGCAGTTACTCGACAGGGTCTGGCTACACCTTC.

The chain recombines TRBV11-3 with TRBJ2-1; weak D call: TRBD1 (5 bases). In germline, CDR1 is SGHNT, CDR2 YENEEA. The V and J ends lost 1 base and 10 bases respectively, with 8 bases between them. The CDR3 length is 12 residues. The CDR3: CASSLGQCEQFF. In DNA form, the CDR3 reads TGTGCCAGCAGCTTAGGACAGTGCGAGCAGTTCTTC.

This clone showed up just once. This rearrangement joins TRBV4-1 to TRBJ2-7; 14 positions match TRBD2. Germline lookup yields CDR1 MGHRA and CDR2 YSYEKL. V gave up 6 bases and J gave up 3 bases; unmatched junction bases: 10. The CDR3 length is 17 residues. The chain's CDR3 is CASSRGLAGGSNYEQYF. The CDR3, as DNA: TGCGCCAGCAGTCGCGGACTAGCGGGGGGCTCGAACTACGAGCAGTACTTC.

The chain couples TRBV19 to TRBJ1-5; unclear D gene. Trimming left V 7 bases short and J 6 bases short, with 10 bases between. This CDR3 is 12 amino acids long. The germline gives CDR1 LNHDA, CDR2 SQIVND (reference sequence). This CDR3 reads CASTEGSQPQHF. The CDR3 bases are TGTGCCAGTACCGAGGGTTCTCAGCCCCAGCATTTT. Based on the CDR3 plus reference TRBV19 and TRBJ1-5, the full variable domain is DGGITQSPKYLFRKEGQNVTLSCEQNLNHDAMYWYRQDPGQGLRLIYYSQIVNDFQKGDIAEGYSVSREKKESFPLTVTSAQKNPTAFYLCASTEGSQPQHFGDGTRLSIL.

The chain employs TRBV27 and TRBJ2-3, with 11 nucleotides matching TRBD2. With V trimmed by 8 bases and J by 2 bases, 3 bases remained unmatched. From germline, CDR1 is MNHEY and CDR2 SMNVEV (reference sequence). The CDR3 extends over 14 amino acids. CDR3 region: CASVAGGATDTQYF. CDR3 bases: TGTGCCAGCGTAGCGGGGGGGGCCACAGATACGCAGTATTTT.

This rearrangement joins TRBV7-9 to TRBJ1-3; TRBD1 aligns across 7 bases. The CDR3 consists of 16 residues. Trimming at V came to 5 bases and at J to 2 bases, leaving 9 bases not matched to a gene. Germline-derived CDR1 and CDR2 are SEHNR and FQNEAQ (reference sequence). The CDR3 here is CASSLRQGEAGNTIYF. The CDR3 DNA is TGTGCCAGCAGCCTGAGACAGGGAGAAGCTGGAAACACCATATATTTT.

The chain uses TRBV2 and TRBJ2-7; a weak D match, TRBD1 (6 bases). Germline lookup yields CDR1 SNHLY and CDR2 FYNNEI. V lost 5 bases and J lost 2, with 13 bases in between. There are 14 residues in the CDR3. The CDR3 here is CASSRRQEAYEQYF. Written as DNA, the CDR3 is TGTGCCAGCAGTCGAAGACAGGAGGCCTACGAGCAGTACTTC.

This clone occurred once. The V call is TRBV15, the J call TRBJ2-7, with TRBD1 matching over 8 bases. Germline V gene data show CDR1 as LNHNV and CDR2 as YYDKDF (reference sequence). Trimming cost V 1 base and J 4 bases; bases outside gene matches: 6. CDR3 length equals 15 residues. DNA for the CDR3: TGTGCCACCAGCAGAGGCCGACAGGGGCCGTACGAGCAGTACTTC. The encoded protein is CATSRGRQGPYEQYF.

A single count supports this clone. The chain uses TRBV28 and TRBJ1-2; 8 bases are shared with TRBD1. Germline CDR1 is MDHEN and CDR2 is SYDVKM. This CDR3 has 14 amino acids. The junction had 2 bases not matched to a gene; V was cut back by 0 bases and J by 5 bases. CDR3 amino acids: CASSLWTGAYGYTF. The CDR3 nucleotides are TGTGCCAGCAGTTTATGGACAGGGGCGTATGGCTACACCTTC.

For the CDR3, the DNA is TGTGCCAGCAGAAGGGGGCTAGCGGGCTTAGCGGATACGCAGTATTTT. Protein sequence: CASRRGLAGLADTQYF. The chain employs TRBV13 and TRBJ2-3, with TRBD2 as a possible D gene (8 bases). The CDR3 has 16 amino acids. V lost 6 bases, J lost 6 bases, and 22 bases lay in between. The germline V gene has CDR1 PRHDT and CDR2 FYEKMQ (reference sequence).

The chain's CDR3 is CASSTGGHQPQHF. The CDR3, as DNA: TGTGCCAGCTCTACAGGGGGCCATCAGCCCCAGCATTTT. This chain links TRBV19 with TRBJ1-5; TRBD1 aligns across 9 bases. V lost 9 bases to trimming and J lost 5 bases; unmatched junction nucleotides: 5. The CDR3 sequence is 13 residues long. Germline assignment: CDR1 LNHDA and CDR2 SQIVND (reference sequence).

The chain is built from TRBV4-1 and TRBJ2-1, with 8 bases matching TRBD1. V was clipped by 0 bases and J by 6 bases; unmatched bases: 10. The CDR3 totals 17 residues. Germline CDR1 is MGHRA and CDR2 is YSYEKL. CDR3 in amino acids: CASSQDHLQGVGNEQFF. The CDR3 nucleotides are TGCGCCAGCAGCCAAGATCATCTACAGGGGGTCGGCAATGAGCAGTTCTTC.

Here the CDR3 DNA reads TGTGCCAGCAGTCAAAAGGCTTACCGGGACAGGGAGAGGAACACTGAAGCTTTCTTT. Translation: CASSQKAYRDRERNTEAFF. The chain joins TRBV28 to TRBJ1-1; 9 bases map to TRBD1. J lost 1 base, V lost 5 bases, and 17 bases had no gene match. CDR3 size: 19 residues. In germline, CDR1 is MDHEN, CDR2 SYDVKM.

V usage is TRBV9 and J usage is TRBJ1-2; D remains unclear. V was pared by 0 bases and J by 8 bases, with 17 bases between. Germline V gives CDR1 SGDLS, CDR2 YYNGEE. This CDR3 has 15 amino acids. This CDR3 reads CASSVESGLGFGYTF. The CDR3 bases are TGTGCCAGCAGCGTAGAATCTGGACTCGGGTTCGGCTACACCTTC. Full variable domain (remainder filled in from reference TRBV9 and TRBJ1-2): DSGVTQTPKHLITATGQRVTLRCSPRSGDLSVYWYQQSLDQGLQFLIQYYNGEERAKGNILERFSAQQFPDLHSELNLSSLELGDSALYFCASSVESGLGFGYTFGSGTRLTVV.

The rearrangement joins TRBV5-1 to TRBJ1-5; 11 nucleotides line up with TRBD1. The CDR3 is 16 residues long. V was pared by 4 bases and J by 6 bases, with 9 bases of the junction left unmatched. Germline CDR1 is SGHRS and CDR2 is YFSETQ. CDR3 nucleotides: TGCGCCAGCAGCCTCCGGGACAGGGGGTCAGGTCAGCCCCAGCATTTT. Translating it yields CASSLRDRGSGQPQHF.

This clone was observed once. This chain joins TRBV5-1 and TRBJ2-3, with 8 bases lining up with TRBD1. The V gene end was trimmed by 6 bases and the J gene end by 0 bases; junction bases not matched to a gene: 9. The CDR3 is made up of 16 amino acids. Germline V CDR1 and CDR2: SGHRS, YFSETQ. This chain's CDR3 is CASNHQGAHSTDTQYF. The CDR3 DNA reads TGCGCCAGCAATCACCAGGGGGCTCATAGCACAGATACGCAGTATTTT.

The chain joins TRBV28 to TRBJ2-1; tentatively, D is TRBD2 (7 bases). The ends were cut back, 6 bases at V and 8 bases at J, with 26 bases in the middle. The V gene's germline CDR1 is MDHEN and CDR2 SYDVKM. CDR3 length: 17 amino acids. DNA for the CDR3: TGTGCCAGCAGCCCATGGGGGCGGGGGAAACCCCCCGATGAGCAGTTCTTC. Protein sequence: CASSPWGRGKPPDEQFF. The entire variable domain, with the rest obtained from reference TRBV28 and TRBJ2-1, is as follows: DVKVTQSSRYLVKRTGEKVFLECVQDMDHENMFWYRQDPGLGLRLIYFSYDVKMKEKGDIPEGYSVSREKKERFSLILESASTNQTSMYLCASSPWGRGKPPDEQFFGPGTRLTVL.

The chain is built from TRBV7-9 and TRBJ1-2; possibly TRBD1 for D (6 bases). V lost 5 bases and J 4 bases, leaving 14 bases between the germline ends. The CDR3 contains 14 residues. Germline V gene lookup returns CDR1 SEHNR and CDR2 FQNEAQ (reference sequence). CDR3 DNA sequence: TGTGCCAGCAGCGCTCCCGACAGGTTCTATGGCTACACCTTC. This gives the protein CASSAPDRFYGYTF.

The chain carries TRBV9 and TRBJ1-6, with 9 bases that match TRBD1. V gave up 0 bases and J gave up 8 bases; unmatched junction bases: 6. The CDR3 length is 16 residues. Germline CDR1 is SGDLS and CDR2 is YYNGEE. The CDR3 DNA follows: TGTGCCAGCAGCGTAGGGGACAGGGCCCTCCATTCACCCCTCCACTTT. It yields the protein CASSVGDRALHSPLHF.